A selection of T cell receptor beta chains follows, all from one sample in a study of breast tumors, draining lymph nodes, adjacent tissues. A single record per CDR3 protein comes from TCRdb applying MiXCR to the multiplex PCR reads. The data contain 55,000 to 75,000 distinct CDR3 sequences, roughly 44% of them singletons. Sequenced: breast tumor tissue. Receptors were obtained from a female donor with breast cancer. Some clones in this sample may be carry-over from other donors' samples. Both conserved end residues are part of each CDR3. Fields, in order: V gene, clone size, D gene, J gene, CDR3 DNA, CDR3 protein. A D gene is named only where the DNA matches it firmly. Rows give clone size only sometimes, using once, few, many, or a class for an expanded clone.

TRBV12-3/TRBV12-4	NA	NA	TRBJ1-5	TGTGCCAGCAGTTCCTGGGTCCGACACGGTATCACCTACAATGAGCATTTT	CASSSWVRHGITYNEHF
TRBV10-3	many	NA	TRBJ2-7	TGTGCCATCAGTGAGTCGACGATGGGGGCGCTGGGCGAGCAGTACTTC	CAISESTMGALGEQYF
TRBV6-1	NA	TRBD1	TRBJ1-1	TGTGCCAGCAGTGGCCAGGGACAGGGCGACACTGAAGCTTTCTTT	CASSGQGQGDTEAFF
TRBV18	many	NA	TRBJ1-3	TGTGCCAGCTTTAGCAGCTCTGGAAACACCATATATTTT	CASFSSSGNTIYF
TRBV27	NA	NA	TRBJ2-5	TGTGCCAGCAGTTTATTACGGGTGCTAGGGGAGACCCAGTACTTC	CASSLLRVLGETQYF
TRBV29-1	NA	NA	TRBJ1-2	TGCAGCGCCCGAGGGCCATTGGCCGGGAATGGGTACTCCTTC	CSARGPLAGNGYSF
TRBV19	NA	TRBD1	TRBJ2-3	TGTGCCAGTAGTCGCAGGGGACAGGGGACAGATACGCAGTATTTT	CASSRRGQGTDTQYF
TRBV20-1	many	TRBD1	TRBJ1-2	TGCAGTGCTTACCGGACAGGGGGGAACTATGGCTACACCTTC	CSAYRTGGNYGYTF
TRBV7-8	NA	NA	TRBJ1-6	TGTGCCAGCAGCCTAGGGCGGGGGATCCGACAAGAGACCCAGTACTTT	CASSLGRGIRQETQYF
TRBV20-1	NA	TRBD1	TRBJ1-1	TGCAGTGCTAGGAGGACAGGGGCAGCTTTCTTT	CSARRTGAAFF
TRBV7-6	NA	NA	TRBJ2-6	NA	CASSPRGGAGNNEQFFGANVLTF
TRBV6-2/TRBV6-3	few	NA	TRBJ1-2	TGTGCCAGCAGTCACGGTGCCAGGGCGAACTATGGCTACACCTTC	CASSHGARANYGYTF
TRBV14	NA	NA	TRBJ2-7	TGTGCCAGCAGCCAAGGCGCGCAGAACCGCGAGCAGTACTTC	CASSQGAQNREQYF
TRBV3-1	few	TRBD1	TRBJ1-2	TGTGCCAGCAGCACTCTACAGGGGGCGGGGGCCAAATTGGATGGCTACACCTTC	CASSTLQGAGAKLDGYTF
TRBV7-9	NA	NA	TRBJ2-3	TGTGCCAGCAGCCAACAGCACTCTCCTAGCACAGATACGCAGTATTTT	CASSQQHSPSTDTQYF
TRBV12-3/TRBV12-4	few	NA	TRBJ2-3	TGTGCCAGCAGCTTAACTAGTACGAAACGGAATGAGCAGTATTTT	CASSLTSTKRNEQYF
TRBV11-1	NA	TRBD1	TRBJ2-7	TGTGCCAGCAGCTCCCTGGACGGGACAGGTCCCTACGAGCAGTACTTC	CASSSLDGTGPYEQYF
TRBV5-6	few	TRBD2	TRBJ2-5	TGTGCCAGCAGCTTGGAGCGGTCTAGCGGTTACCAAGAGACCCAGTACTTC	CASSLERSSGYQETQYF
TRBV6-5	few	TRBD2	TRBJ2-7	TGTGCCAGCGGCCTCGCGAGCGGGGGTTTCTACGAGCAGTACTTC	CASGLASGGFYEQYF
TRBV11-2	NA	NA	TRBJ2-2	TGTGCCAGCAGCTTAGCCTTCCAGTGGACAGGGGAGCTGTTTTTT	CASSLAFQWTGELFF
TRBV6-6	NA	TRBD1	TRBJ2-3	TGTGCCTGCAGTCACGGGCTAGCAGGGGGTACAGATACGCAGTATTTT	CACSHGLAGGTDTQYF
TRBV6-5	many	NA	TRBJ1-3	TGTGCCAGCAGCAGAGGGCGAGGGACTGGAAACACCATATATTTT	CASSRGRGTGNTIYF
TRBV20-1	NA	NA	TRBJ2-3	TGCAGTGCCAGCATACCCGGGGCCGTCACAGATACGCAGTATTTT	CSASIPGAVTDTQYF
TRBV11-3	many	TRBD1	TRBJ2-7	TGTGCCAGCAGCTCGGGGGACAGGGATAATTACGAGCAGTACTTC	CASSSGDRDNYEQYF
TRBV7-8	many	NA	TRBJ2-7	TGTGCCAGCAGCTTAGCTACAGCGTATAGCTCCTACGAGCAGTACTTC	CASSLATAYSSYEQYF
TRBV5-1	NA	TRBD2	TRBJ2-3	TGCGCCAGCAGCTGGGGACTATCTCACAGATACGCAGTATTT	CASSWGLSHRYAVF
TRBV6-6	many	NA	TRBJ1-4	TGTGCCAGCAGTTATGATGCAACTAATGAAAAACTGTTTTTT	CASSYDATNEKLFF
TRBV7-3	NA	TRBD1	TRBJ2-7	TGCGCCAGCAGCTTAGCTGGACAGGGAGAAGGGCAGTACTTC	CASSLAGQGEGQYF
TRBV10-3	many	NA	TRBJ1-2	TGTGCCATCAGTGTTAAATCTTATATTCGGGACGACCGTTTTAACTATGGCTACACCTTC	CAISVKSYIRDDRFNYGYTF
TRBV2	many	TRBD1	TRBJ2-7	TGTGCCACCGGGGACAGGGTGGCCTACGAGCAGTACTTC	CATGDRVAYEQYF
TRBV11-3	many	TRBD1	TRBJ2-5	TGTGCCAGCAGCTCCTGGACAGGGCACGAGACCCAGTACTTC	CASSSWTGHETQYF
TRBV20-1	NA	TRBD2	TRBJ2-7	TGCAGTGCTAGGCGGGGAGGGGTGGAGCAGTACTTC	CSARRGGVEQYF
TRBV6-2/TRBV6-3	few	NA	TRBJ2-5	TGTGCCAGCAGTTACCTCAGGGGCCAAGAGACCCAGTACTTC	CASSYLRGQETQYF
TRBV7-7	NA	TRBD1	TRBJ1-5	TGTGCTAGCAGCGCCGGACAGGGGGGGTCCTACAATCAGCCCCAGCATTTT	CASSAGQGGSYNQPQHF
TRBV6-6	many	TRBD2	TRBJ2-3	TGTGCCAGCAGTGCGACTAGCGGGGGGGTGGATACGCAGTATTTT	CASSATSGGVDTQYF
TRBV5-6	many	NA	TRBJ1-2	TGTGCCAGTCTAAGGGCCTTGGGTGGCTACACCTTC	CASLRALGGYTF
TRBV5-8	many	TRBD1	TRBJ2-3	TGTGCCAGCAGCTTTTTGTGGGACAGCTCAGATACGCAGTATTTT	CASSFLWDSSDTQYF
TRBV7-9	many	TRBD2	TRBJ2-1	TGTGCCAGCAGCTTAGTCGTTGGTAGCGGGTACAATGAGCAGTTCTTC	CASSLVVGSGYNEQFF